Each of the 21 T cell receptor beta chains below was sequenced from the same sample in a study of OX40 agonist ivuxolimab in advanced cancers. Clones were sequenced by immunoSEQ multiplex PCR, and TCRdb holds only the in-frame ones, with some missing. The table shows about 63,000 clones, with around 87% occurring only once. The source was CD4+ or CD8+ T cells sorted from blood, collected in a trial of the OX40 agonist ivuxolimab. The receptors stem from an adult with an advanced solid tumor such as melanoma, head and neck, liver or kidney cancer.

This clone has just one count. The rearrangement links TRBV21-1 to TRBJ2-1; the table's D gene call, TRBD2, was not cross checked with the DNA. TRBV21-1 is a pseudogene locus. This CDR3 spans 14 amino acids. Here the CDR3 reads CASSKNGGARRQFF. The CDR3, as DNA: TGTGCCAGCAGCAAAAATGGGGGGGCACGTCGACAGTTCTTC.

This chain links TRBV5-4 with TRBJ1-1; D is unresolved. CDR1 is SGHNT, CDR2 YYREEE, per germline (reference sequence). The CDR3 is 13 residues long. V lost 1 base, J lost 3 bases, and 7 bases lay in between. This CDR3 is CASSLYTYTEAFF. The CDR3 DNA follows: TGTGCCAGCAGCTTGTACACCTACACTGAAGCTTTCTTT.

J is TRBJ1-1 and V is TRBV4-1, with D tentatively TRBD1 (6 bases). V dropped 4 bases and J dropped 5 bases, with 20 bases sitting between them. CDR1 MGHRA and CDR2 YSYEKL come from the germline V gene. The CDR3 runs 16 residues. CDR3 sequence (DNA): TGCGCCAGCAGCCCCCAAACAGGGACTCGGCAGACTGAAGCTTTCTTT. Amino acids: CASSPQTGTRQTEAFF.

The rearrangement joins TRBV25-1 to TRBJ1-2; the D gene is possibly TRBD1 (6 bases). CDR1 and CDR2 from the germline V gene are MGHDK and SYGVNS. The CDR3 length is 14 residues. The V end was cut by 5 bases, the J end by 3 bases, with 13 bases between. The CDR3 loop is CASSLTGLDYGYTF. CDR3 bases: TGTGCCAGCAGTCTTACAGGGTTGGACTATGGCTACACCTTC.

The gene calls are TRBV5-1 and TRBJ2-5, with D possibly matching TRBD2 (6 bases). This CDR3 spans 14 amino acids. The germline CDR1 and CDR2 sequences are SGHRS and YFSETQ. Trimming took off 1 base at V and 4 bases at J, with 11 bases between the two ends. The CDR3 nucleotides are TGCGCCAGCAGCTTGTGGGGGGATGGAGAGACCCAGTACTTC. Protein sequence: CASSLWGDGETQYF.

The CDR3 loop is CASSFLQGKDSPLHF. The CDR3 DNA follows: TGTGCCAGCAGTTTTCTGCAGGGGAAAGATTCACCCCTCCACTTT. The rearrangement links TRBV27 to TRBJ1-6, with D maybe TRBD1 (6 bases). Germline assignment: CDR1 MNHEY and CDR2 SMNVEV (reference sequence). Trimming left V 3 bases short and J 8 bases short, with 14 bases between. The CDR3 spans 15 residues.

The chain uses TRBV2 and TRBJ2-7; D may be TRBD1 (5 bases). The V gene's germline CDR1 is SNHLY and CDR2 FYNNEI. The CDR3 is made up of 16 amino acids. Trimming removed 1 base from V and 4 bases from J, with 17 bases in between. For the CDR3, the DNA is TGTGCCAGCAGTGAAGGTGGGGCAGGGCCTCTTTACGAGCAGTACTTC. Protein sequence: CASSEGGAGPLYEQYF.

The chain couples TRBV5-1 to TRBJ2-3; D may be TRBD1 (6 bases). The CDR3 consists of 17 residues. Per germline, CDR1 SGHRS and CDR2 YFSETQ. V was pared by 3 bases and J by 0 bases, with 17 bases between. DNA of the CDR3: TGCGCCAGCAGCTCTCCACCGGGACAAACTAGCACAGATACGCAGTATTTT. It specifies CASSSPPGQTSTDTQYF.

This sequence joins TRBV29-1 and TRBJ1-1, with 8 bases identical to TRBD1. Looked up from germline, CDR1 is SQVTM and CDR2 is ANQGSEA. After removal of 2 bases from V and 10 bases from J, the junction contained 3 bases not matched to a gene. This CDR3 has 11 amino acids. CDR3 sequence: CSVEQGAPAFF. In DNA, the CDR3 is TGCAGCGTTGAACAGGGGGCGCCAGCTTTCTTT.

The CDR3 bases are TGTGCCAGCAGTTCGCAAGCGGGAGGTCTGGCCTACGAGCAGTACTTC. Residues: CASSSQAGGLAYEQYF. The V gene is TRBV6-6, the J gene TRBJ2-7; 9 bases match TRBD2. Germline CDR1 is MNHNY and CDR2 is SVGAGI (reference sequence). V shed 4 bases, J shed 2 bases, and the junction held 9 bases outside the gene matches. The CDR3 consists of 16 residues.

The chain carries TRBV5-6 and TRBJ1-6, with D possibly TRBD1 on 6 matching bases. The CDR3 runs to 17 residues. V was shortened by 3 bases and J by 5 bases, with 18 bases between the two germline ends. CDR1 and CDR2 from the germline V gene are SGHDT and YYEEEE. As DNA, the CDR3 is TGTGCCAGCAGCTCCCCGTTTAGGGACACCGATAATTCACCCCTCCACTTT. It specifies CASSSPFRDTDNSPLHF. Based on the CDR3 plus reference TRBV5-6 and TRBJ1-6, the full variable domain is DAGVTQSPTHLIKTRGQQVTLRCSPKSGHDTVSWYQQALGQGPQFIFQYYEEEERQRGNFPDRFSGHQFPNYSSELNVNALLLGDSALYLCASSSPFRDTDNSPLHFGNGTRLTVT.

This sequence joins TRBV6-1 and TRBJ2-3; D is unresolved. CDR1 is MNHNS and CDR2 is SASEGT in the germline V gene. The V end was cut by 4 bases, the J end by 0 bases, with 8 bases between. The CDR3 covers 14 residues. The CDR3 spells CASSGAGSTDTQYF. The DNA of the CDR3 is TGTGCCAGCAGTGGGGCAGGTAGCACAGATACGCAGTATTTT.

The chain links TRBV19 to TRBJ2-3, with no clear D. Germline CDR1 is LNHDA and CDR2 is SQIVND (reference sequence). V shed 4 bases and J shed 2 bases, with 7 bases lying between them. The CDR3 length is 13 residues. The CDR3 DNA reads TGTGCCAGTAGTAAAGGGTCCACAGATACGCAGTATTTT. Amino acid sequence: CASSKGSTDTQYF.

The chain employs TRBV6-5 and TRBJ2-2; TRBD1 matches 8 bases. V lost 2 bases and J lost 7; bases outside the gene matches: 6. This CDR3 has 15 amino acids. From germline, CDR1 is MNHEY and CDR2 SVGAGI. Written as DNA, the CDR3 is TGTGCCAGCAGTTACCTCAGGGGGCTAGTCGGGGAGCTGTTTTTT. Amino acid sequence: CASSYLRGLVGELFF.

The rearrangement links TRBV18 to TRBJ1-1; the D gene is possibly TRBD1 (5 bases). This CDR3 has 14 residues. Trimming left V 6 bases short and J 0 bases short, with 11 bases between. CDR1 KGHSH and CDR2 LQKENI come from the germline V gene. In DNA, the CDR3 is TGTGCCAGCTCGGCGGGGACCCTGAACACTGAAGCTTTCTTT. It translates to CASSAGTLNTEAFF.

This chain connects TRBV19 to TRBJ1-5; TRBD1 agrees at 7 bases. Germline CDR1 LNHDA, CDR2 SQIVND (reference sequence). V was pared by 7 bases and J by 1 base, with 13 bases of the junction left unmatched. The CDR3 is 17 amino acids. The CDR3 sequence: CASTPRGGGESNQPQHF. The CDR3 nucleotides are TGTGCCAGTACCCCTCGGGGAGGGGGCGAGAGCAATCAGCCCCAGCATTTT.

This clone appeared a single time. The chain is built from TRBV11-2 and TRBJ2-2, with 7 bases matching TRBD1. The CDR3 consists of 16 residues. V trimming: 5 bases; J trimming: 2 bases; junction bases outside the gene matches: 8. Germline loops: CDR1 SGHAT, CDR2 FQNNGV. The CDR3 region is CASSPIRDSNTGELFF. For the CDR3, the DNA is TGTGCCAGCAGCCCAATCCGGGACAGTAACACCGGGGAGCTGTTTTTT.

CDR3 bases: TGCGCCAGCAGCTGGGGACAGGGTATACTAGCGGGGACCTTAAACACCGGGGAGCTGTTTTTT. Translated, it gives CASSWGQGILAGTLNTGELFF. The rearrangement links TRBV5-1 to TRBJ2-2, with D tentatively TRBD2 (10 bases). CDR3 length equals 21 residues. V was shortened by 3 bases and J by 2 bases, with 29 bases between the two germline ends. The germline gives CDR1 SGHRS, CDR2 YFSETQ.

By sample fraction, this clone is medium-sized. V is TRBV7-9 and J is TRBJ2-7; a possible D gene is TRBD1 (6 bases). Germline-derived CDR1 and CDR2 are SEHNR and FQNEAQ (reference sequence). Trimming cost V 1 base and J 2 bases, with 9 bases left between them. This CDR3 spans 14 amino acids. CDR3 amino acids: CASSLGDRPYEQYF. The CDR3 DNA reads as TGTGCCAGCAGCTTAGGTGACAGGCCCTACGAGCAGTACTTC.

V is TRBV28 and J is TRBJ1-5, with D unclear. CDR3 length: 17 residues. Trimming removed 2 bases at V and 0 bases at J, with 14 bases between. Per germline, CDR1 MDHEN and CDR2 SYDVKM. DNA of the CDR3: TGTGCCAGCAGTTTAGAGATGGCAATTTATAGCAATCAGCCCCAGCATTTT. As protein: CASSLEMAIYSNQPQHF. The full variable domain, with the rest looked up from reference TRBV28 and TRBJ1-5, is DVKVTQSSRYLVKRTGEKVFLECVQDMDHENMFWYRQDPGLGLRLIYFSYDVKMKEKGDIPEGYSVSREKKERFSLILESASTNQTSMYLCASSLEMAIYSNQPQHFGDGTRLSIL.

The V call is TRBV6-1, the J call TRBJ2-2; 8 bases are a match to TRBD1. Germline-derived CDR1 and CDR2 are MNHNS and SASEGT. The trim removed 4 bases at V and 8 bases at J, leaving 12 bases unmatched. The CDR3 is made up of 16 amino acids. This CDR3 is CASSGTGPWNRGELFF. CDR3 nucleotide sequence: TGTGCCAGCAGTGGGACAGGGCCTTGGAACAGGGGGGAGCTGTTTTTT.